This T cell receptor (beta chain) was retrieved from a study of spatial heterogeneity in lung cancer. For the study at large: Detection of beta-chain sequences consistently exceeded that of alpha-chain sequences.

Deletions cut 5 bases from V and 0 bases from J, with 8 bases between. The CDR3 totals 14 residues. From germline, CDR1 is SGHVS and CDR2 FQNEAQ. This clonotype was found many times. Every cDNA TCR molecule received its own unique molecular identifier. MiXCR, run by TCRdb on the 5' RACE reads, gives a single entry per CDR3 protein. There are some 11,000 distinct CDR3 sequences in the sample; 13% to 15% occur only once, and about 2.4% lies in the top ten. Sample time point: sample taken at primary tumor resection. Whole RNA obtained from tumor, nontumor lung or frozen PBMC underwent sequencing without sorting.

The material was PBMCs, obtained at surgery. This receptor was taken from a female donor with early-stage non-small cell lung cancer. The rearrangement joins TRBV7-8 to TRBJ1-5, with TRBD1 as a possible D gene (6 bases). For the CDR3, the DNA is TGTGCCAGCAGCAACAGGGATAGCAATCAGCCCCAGCATTTT. As protein: CASSNRDSNQPQHF.